This T cell receptor beta chain was sequenced in a study of OX40 agonist ivuxolimab in advanced cancers. Turning to the study itself: Three patients had partial responses: one hepatocellular carcinoma, two cutaneous melanoma.

Whole-study results and caveats: At 0.1 to 3.0 mg/kg, CD4+ and CD8+ blood T cells expanded clonally by week 6. Antigen specificity of clonally expanded peripheral T cells was not established.

For this clone: Its antigen is as yet unknown.

The table came from immunoSEQ multiplex PCR; TCRdb's copy has only in-frame clones and leaves some out. The sample lists fewer than 55,000 clones, 70% to 90% occurring once. This CDR3 contains 14 residues. V lost 6 bases and J lost 8, with 14 bases in between. Germline values: CDR1 MNHEY, CDR2 SVGAGI. The TCR originated in an adult with an advanced solid tumor such as melanoma, head and neck, liver or kidney cancer. The chain carries TRBV6-5 and TRBJ1-6, with a tentative D call TRBD1 (6 bases). The sample in question was CD4+ or CD8+ T cells sorted from blood, obtained in a trial of the OX40 agonist ivuxolimab. The DNA for the CDR3 is TGTGCCAGCAGCCCCGGACAGATACATTCACCCCTCCACTTT. Translating it yields CASSPGQIHSPLHF.